The following is a TCR beta chain sequence with its context. This sample stems from a study of blood T cell repertoires in COVID-19. Study summary: Sites in the United States, Italy and Spain provided acute and convalescent COVID-19 samples. T cells, B-cell-depleted T cells, or PBMCs provided the cDNA or gDNA that served as material.

In the original processing: Reference gene primer amplification in the assay estimated nucleated cell counts. Produced via immunoSEQ multiplex PCR; TCRdb's table is partial and in-frame only. V and J calls and clone size are those listed in that table; D and trimming were worked out from the DNA. This table holds tens of thousands of clones, less than 90% found once. Trimming pared 0 bases from V and 6 bases from J, leaving 10 bases between. Germline CDR1 is SGDLS and CDR2 is YYNGEE. This CDR3 has 15 residues. The chain joins TRBV9 to TRBJ1-6, with a weak D call TRBD1 (5 bases). The sequence was obtained from a human donor in a cohort sampled during active COVID-19. The source material was peripheral blood. The CDR3 spells CASSVGQLGNSPLHF. CDR3 bases: TGTGCCAGCAGCGTAGGACAGCTGGGTAATTCACCCCTCCACTTT.